The present T cell receptor (beta chain) was sequenced within a study of tumor-infiltrating lymphocytes in localized non-small cell lung cancer. Study-level background: Some samples were collected after neoadjuvant chemotherapy; smokers, never-smokers and several histologies were included. Each patient gave resected tumor and non-adjacent uninvolved lung tissue. Overall study findings and caveats: Not all patients were TCR sequenced, owing to tissue quantity. No T-cell fraction difference was seen between IM1 and IM2 tumors.

Clones were read by immunoSEQ multiplex PCR, and TCRdb kept only the in-frame ones, dropping some. The sample lists 12,000 to 15,000 clones, around 70% occurring once. As regards this clone: Its target is not known.

This TCR was sampled from a human donor with non-small cell lung cancer. Sequenced: uninvolved lung tissue not adjacent to the tumor.

The CDR3 sequence: CASSPRQGLSYNEQFF. The CDR3 coding sequence is TGTGCCAGCAGCCCCCGACAGGGGCTCTCCTACAATGAGCAGTTCTTC. This chain links TRBV7-8 with TRBJ2-1, with TRBD1 identical over 8 bases. The V segment lost 5 bases and the J segment 0 bases; nucleotides outside the gene matches: 6. In germline, CDR1 is SGHVS, CDR2 FQNEAQ. The CDR3 covers 16 residues.